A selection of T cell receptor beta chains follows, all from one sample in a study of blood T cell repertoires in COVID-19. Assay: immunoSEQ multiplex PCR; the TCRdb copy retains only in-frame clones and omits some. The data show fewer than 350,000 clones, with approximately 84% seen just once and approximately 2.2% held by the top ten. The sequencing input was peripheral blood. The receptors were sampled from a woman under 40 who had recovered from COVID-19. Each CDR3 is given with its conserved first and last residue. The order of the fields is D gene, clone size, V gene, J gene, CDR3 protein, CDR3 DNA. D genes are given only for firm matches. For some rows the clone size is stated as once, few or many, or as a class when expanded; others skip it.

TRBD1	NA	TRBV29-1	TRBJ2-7	CSATTGQGNSYEQYF	TGCAGCGCAACCACTGGACAGGGCAATTCCTACGAGCAGTACTTC
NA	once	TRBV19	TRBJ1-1	CASSVGESLPEAFF	TGTGCCAGTAGTGTCGGGGAGTCCTTACCTGAAGCTTTCTTT
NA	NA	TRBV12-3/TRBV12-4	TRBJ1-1	CASSGTMNTEAFF	TGTGCCAGCAGTGGGACAATGAACACTGAAGCTTTCTTT
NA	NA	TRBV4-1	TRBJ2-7	CASSPQGSAPSEQYF	TGCGCCAGCAGCCCTCAGGGATCTGCGCCCTCCGAGCAGTACTTC
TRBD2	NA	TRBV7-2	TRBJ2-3	CASSYLAGGTDTQYF	TGTGCCAGCAGCTACCTAGCGGGAGGGACCGATACGCAGTATTTT
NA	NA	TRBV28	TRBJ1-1	CASSAGQGTEAFF	TGTGCCAGCAGCGCAGGGCAGGGCACTGAAGCTTTCTTT
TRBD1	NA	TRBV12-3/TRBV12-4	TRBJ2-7	CASSLPGTDEQYF	TGTGCCAGCAGTTTACCCGGGACAGACGAGCAGTACTTC
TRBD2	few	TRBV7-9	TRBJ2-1	CASSLTAGGNNEQFF	TGTGCCAGCAGCTTAACTGCGGGAGGGAACAATGAGCAGTTCTTC
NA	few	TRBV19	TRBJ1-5	CASSMLQGTPNQPQHF	TGTGCCAGTAGTATGCTTCAGGGGACACCCAATCAGCCCCAGCATTTT
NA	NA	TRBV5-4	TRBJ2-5	CASSSPRQDETQYF	TGTGCCAGCAGCTCCCCCCGACAAGATGAGACCCAGTACTTC
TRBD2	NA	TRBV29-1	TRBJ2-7	CSVQSGIGREQYF	TGCAGCGTTCAGAGCGGGATCGGGCGCGAGCAGTACTTC
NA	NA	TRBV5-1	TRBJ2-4	CASSQENIQYF	TGCGCCAGCAGTCAAGAGAACATTCAGTACTTC
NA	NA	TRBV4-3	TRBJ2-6	CASSREGGGANVLTF	TGCGCCAGCAGCCGAGAGGGGGGTGGGGCCAACGTCCTGACTTTC
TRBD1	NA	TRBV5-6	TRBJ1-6	CASSLGTGLSSYNSPLHF	TGTGCCAGCAGCTTGGGGACAGGCCTGAGCTCCTATAATTCACCCCTCCACTTT
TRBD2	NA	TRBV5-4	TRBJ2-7	CASSLAGDEQYF	TGTGCCAGCAGCCTCGCGGGGGACGAGCAGTACTTC
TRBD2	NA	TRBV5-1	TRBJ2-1	CASSLAGGNYNEQFF	TGCGCCAGCAGCTTAGCGGGGGGAAACTACAATGAGCAGTTCTTC
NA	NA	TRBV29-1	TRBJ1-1	CSVDMVEGTEAFF	TGCAGCGTTGACATGGTTGAGGGCACTGAAGCTTTCTTT
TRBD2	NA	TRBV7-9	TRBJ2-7	CASSRPGTSASEQYF	TGTGCCAGCAGCCGCCCCGGGACTAGCGCTTCCGAGCAGTACTTC
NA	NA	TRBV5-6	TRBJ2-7	CASSGGEGPQTDPYEQYF	TGTGCCAGCAGCGGAGGGGAAGGGCCCCAGACTGATCCCTACGAGCAGTACTTC